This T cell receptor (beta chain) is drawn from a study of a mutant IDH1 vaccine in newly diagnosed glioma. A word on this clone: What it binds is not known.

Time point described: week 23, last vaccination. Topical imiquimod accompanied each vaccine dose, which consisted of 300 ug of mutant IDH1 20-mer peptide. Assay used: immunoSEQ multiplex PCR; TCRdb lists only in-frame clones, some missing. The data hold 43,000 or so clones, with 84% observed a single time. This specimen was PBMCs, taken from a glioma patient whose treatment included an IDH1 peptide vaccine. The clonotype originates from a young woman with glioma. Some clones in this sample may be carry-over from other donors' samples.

The CDR3 bases are TGTGCCAGCAGCTCAACCCGATCAGGAGGGGATTTTGGAAACACCATATATTTT. Residues: CASSSTRSGGDFGNTIYF. This chain joins TRBV7-9 and TRBJ1-3, with a possible D match to TRBD1 (5 bases). V was shortened by 4 bases and J by 3 bases, with 22 bases between the two germline ends. Germline loops: CDR1 SEHNR, CDR2 FQNEAQ (reference sequence). This CDR3 has 18 amino acids.